Below are 24 T cell receptor beta chains sequenced from a single sample in a study of identical twins. TCRdb recomputed calls from the 5' RACE reads with MiXCR, one row per CDR3 protein. The data contain about 520,000 distinct CDR3 sequences, 20% to 25% of them singletons. The same data also went into a second study, on T cells expressing NK-cell markers.

The sequencing sample was made of CD4+ T cells sorted from blood. All receptors derive from a woman under 30 in good health.

V is TRBV20-1 and J is TRBJ2-3, with TRBD2 matching 9 bases. Trimming at V came to 0 bases and at J to 0 bases, leaving 4 bases not matched to a gene. Germline V gives CDR1 DFQATT, CDR2 SNEGSKA (reference sequence). The CDR3 totals 16 residues. The CDR3 loop is CSARDRGRASTDTQYF. CDR3 sequence (DNA): TGCAGTGCTAGAGACCGCGGGAGGGCCAGCACAGATACGCAGTATTTT.

There are a few counts of this clonotype. The CDR3 DNA reads TGTGCCATCAGTGGGACTAGCGGGGGGACGAATGAGCAGTTCTTC. It yields the protein CAISGTSGGTNEQFF. The V and J genes are TRBV10-3 and TRBJ2-1; 14 nucleotides align to TRBD2. This CDR3 region has 15 residues. From germline, CDR1 is ENHRY and CDR2 SYGVKD. The ends lost 4 bases at V and 7 bases at J; junction bases unmatched: 3.

The rearrangement links TRBV5-1 to TRBJ2-7; 10 bases line up with TRBD1. The V and J ends lost 4 bases and 6 bases, in that order; junction bases with no gene match: 10. The CDR3 extends over 15 amino acids. Per the germline V gene, CDR1 is SGHRS and CDR2 is YFSETQ. CDR3 region: CASSASGTGASEQYF. The DNA for the CDR3 is TGCGCCAGCAGCGCATCCGGGACAGGGGCGTCCGAGCAGTACTTC.

This clonotype appeared many times. The J gene is TRBJ2-1, the V gene TRBV12-3 or TRBV12-4; the D gene is possibly TRBD2 (5 bases). The germline V and J ends were trimmed by 5 bases and 7 bases, with 24 bases remaining between them. The CDR3 is 17 amino acids. CDR3 DNA sequence: TGTGCCAGCAGTCCCCCCCGGACTTCCCCTATGGGAAATGAGCAGTTCTTC. This codes for CASSPPRTSPMGNEQFF.

The gene calls are TRBV15 and TRBJ2-3; a weak D match, TRBD1 (9 bases). Trimming removed 10 bases at V and 5 bases at J, with 19 bases between. Germline CDR1 is LNHNV and CDR2 is YYDKDF (reference sequence). The CDR3 has 14 residues. The CDR3 DNA is TGTGCCATTTCGGGAGGGACAGGGTTAGATACGCAGTATTTT. Its protein is CAISGGTGLDTQYF.

This clonotype was detected ten times or more. The genes are TRBV20-1 and TRBJ2-7; perhaps TRBD2 as D (7 bases). V lost 3 bases and J lost 7, with 22 bases in between. This CDR3 is built from 15 residues. CDR1 and CDR2 (germline): DFQATT, SNEGSKA (reference sequence). This CDR3 is CSARHDRGVGREQYF. CDR3 DNA: TGCAGTGCTAGGCATGATAGGGGGGTCGGGAGGGAGCAGTACTTC.

This clonotype was seen a handful of times. This sequence joins TRBV7-8 and TRBJ2-5, with D perhaps matching TRBD1 or TRBD2 (7 bases each). Germline loops: CDR1 SGHVS, CDR2 FQNEAQ. V gave up 5 bases and J gave up 5 bases, with 18 bases separating them. This CDR3 spans 15 amino acids. The CDR3 region has the DNA TGTGCCAGCAGCCCCAGACAGGGAGGGGACGAGACCCAGTACTTC. Its translation is CASSPRQGGDETQYF.

This chain connects TRBV6-1 to TRBJ1-1, with D unclear. V was clipped by 5 bases and J by 7 bases, with 17 bases between them. CDR1 MNHNS and CDR2 SASEGT come from the germline V gene. CDR3 length: 14 amino acids. CDR3 DNA: TGTGCCAGCAGTAAGAACCCGGACCCTCTTGAAGCTTTCTTT. Translating it yields CASSKNPDPLEAFF.

The count of this clonotype is one. The V and J genes are TRBV12-3 or TRBV12-4 and TRBJ2-1; no firm D call. There are 11 residues in the CDR3. Trimming cost V 10 bases and J 12 bases, with 16 bases left between them. CDR3 loop: CANTAQAGQFF. In DNA, the CDR3 is TGTGCCAACACCGCCCAAGCAGGGCAGTTCTTC.

The genes are TRBV12-3 or TRBV12-4 and TRBJ2-7; 10 bases are shared with TRBD1. This CDR3 has 15 amino acids. V lost 1 base, J lost 2 bases, and 2 bases stayed unmatched. The CDR3 sequence: CASSLGTGGAYEQYF. CDR3 DNA: TGTGCCAGCAGTTTAGGGACAGGGGGTGCCTACGAGCAGTACTTC.

This clonotype was recorded only once. The CDR3: CASSRGLAGDSRDTQYF. The DNA of the CDR3 is TGTGCCAGCAGTCGGGGACTAGCGGGAGACTCTCGGGATACGCAGTATTTT. V is TRBV12-3 or TRBV12-4 and J is TRBJ2-3; 14 bases align to TRBD2. J lost 6 bases, V lost 5 bases, and 10 bases had no gene match. The CDR3 consists of 17 residues.

Many counts were recorded for this clonotype. V gene TRBV5-1 combines with J gene TRBJ1-1; 8 bases fit TRBD1. The V and J ends lost 4 bases and 0 bases, in that order; junction bases with no gene match: 5. This CDR3 has 15 amino acids. Per germline, CDR1 SGHRS and CDR2 YFSETQ. The CDR3 DNA reads TGCGCCAGCAGCACCCGACAGGGGTTGAACACTGAAGCTTTCTTT. It translates to CASSTRQGLNTEAFF.

This rearrangement joins TRBV5-1 to TRBJ1-2, with D maybe TRBD1 (5 bases). Germline loops: CDR1 SGHRS, CDR2 YFSETQ. Trimming removed 7 bases at V and 8 bases at J, with 15 bases between. This CDR3 has 12 amino acids. The DNA for the CDR3 is TGCGCCAGCCGGAGGGGAGATGGCGGCTACACCTTC. Its protein product is CASRRGDGGYTF.

This clonotype was recorded a few times. The rearrangement links TRBV5-1 to TRBJ2-5; 9 bases line up with TRBD2. This CDR3 region has 16 residues. Germline assignment: CDR1 SGHRS and CDR2 YFSETQ. The V and J ends lost 3 bases and 2 bases, in that order; junction bases with no gene match: 8. For the CDR3, the DNA is TGCGCCAGCAGCTGGGGGGGACTAGCCGCACAAGAGACCCAGTACTTC. This encodes CASSWGGLAAQETQYF.

The chain uses TRBV20-1 and TRBJ2-1; tentative D call: TRBD2 (7 bases). CDR1 DFQATT and CDR2 SNEGSKA come from the germline V gene (reference sequence). CDR3 length: 13 residues. Trimming shortened V by 5 bases and J by 15 bases, and 23 bases separated the two germline ends. The CDR3 is CSAGPGGGARRFF. The CDR3 DNA follows: TGCAGTGCTGGCCCTGGGGGGGGGGCTAGGAGGTTCTTC.

The genes are TRBV20-1 and TRBJ2-3; D is unresolved. The CDR3 covers 14 residues. The germline V gene encodes CDR1 DFQATT and CDR2 SNEGSKA (reference sequence). With 0 bases removed from V and 4 bases from J, the gap between germline ends came to 11 bases. CDR3 region: CSARDPLRADTQYF. CDR3 nucleotide sequence: TGCAGTGCTAGAGATCCCCTACGCGCAGATACGCAGTATTTT.

This clonotype was seen a few times. One junction end disagrees with the germline gene, perhaps due to a read error. The chain uses TRBV6-5 and TRBJ2-4; TRBD2 matches 9 bases. CDR1 and CDR2 from the germline V gene are MNHEY and SVGAGI. The CDR3 extends over 12 amino acids. The CDR3 nucleotides read TGTGCCAGCAGTTCCCCCAGCGGGAGGCTCCACTTC. This codes for CASSSPSGRLHF.

The chain uses TRBV20-1 and TRBJ2-7; D tentatively reads TRBD1 or TRBD2 (5 bases each). V was pared by 5 bases and J by 2 bases, with 16 bases between. The CDR3 loop spans 14 amino acids. Germline-derived CDR1 and CDR2 are DFQATT and SNEGSKA (reference sequence). The CDR3 DNA reads as TGCAGTGCTGGACGGGGCCCCCTGGCCTACGAGCAGTACTTC. Protein sequence: CSAGRGPLAYEQYF.

The chain combines TRBV6-1 with TRBJ2-2; tentative D call: TRBD2 (6 bases). CDR3 size: 15 residues. V was pared by 6 bases and J by 1 base, with 12 bases between. Looked up from germline, CDR1 is MNHNS and CDR2 is SASEGT. DNA of the CDR3: TGTGCCAGCAGGGCGGGACTCTGGAACACCGGGGAGCTGTTTTTT. Protein product: CASRAGLWNTGELFF.

This clonotype appeared a few times. J is TRBJ1-5 and V is TRBV5-1, with D perhaps TRBD1 (5 bases). The CDR3 extends over 15 amino acids. V was trimmed by 4 bases and J by 2 bases, leaving 13 bases between them. Looked up from germline, CDR1 is SGHRS and CDR2 is YFSETQ. CDR3 residues: CASSPIPGGNQPQHF. In DNA form, the CDR3 reads TGCGCCAGCAGCCCCATCCCGGGGGGCAATCAGCCCCAGCATTTT. The variable domain in full, with the rest retrieved from reference TRBV5-1 and TRBJ1-5, is KAGVTQTPRYLIKTRGQQVTLSCSPISGHRSVSWYQQTPGQGLQFLFEYFSETQRNKGNFPGRFSGRQFSNSRSEMNVSTLELGDSALYLCASSPIPGGNQPQHFGDGTRLSIL.

The table lists this clonotype with a count of one. V gene TRBV7-6 combines with J gene TRBJ2-4; D may correspond to TRBD1 or TRBD2 (6 bases each). CDR3 size: 15 residues. V was shortened by 1 base and J by 6 bases, with 13 bases between the two germline ends. CDR1 is SGHVS and CDR2 is FNYEAQ in the germline V gene. The CDR3 loop reads CASSLEGGFGNIQYF. The CDR3 nucleotides read TGTGCCAGCAGCTTAGAAGGGGGGTTCGGAAACATTCAGTACTTC. The full variable domain, rest sourced from reference TRBV7-6 and TRBJ2-4, is GAGVSQSPRYKVTKRGQDVALRCDPISGHVSLYWYRQALGQGPEFLTYFNYEAQQDKSGLPNDRFSAERPEGSISTLTIQRTEQRDSAMYRCASSLEGGFGNIQYFGAGTRLSVL.

This clonotype appeared a few times. This chain connects TRBV5-1 to TRBJ2-1; 12 nucleotides match TRBD2. The CDR3 runs 17 residues. The V segment lost 0 bases and the J segment 5 bases; nucleotides outside the gene matches: 6. Germline CDR1 and CDR2: SGHRS and YFSETQ. The CDR3 DNA is TGCGCCAGCAGCTTGGGCGGACTAGCGGGGCTGAACAATGAGCAGTTCTTC. Translating it yields CASSLGGLAGLNNEQFF. The full variable domain, completed using reference TRBV5-1 and TRBJ2-1, is KAGVTQTPRYLIKTRGQQVTLSCSPISGHRSVSWYQQTPGQGLQFLFEYFSETQRNKGNFPGRFSGRQFSNSRSEMNVSTLELGDSALYLCASSLGGLAGLNNEQFFGPGTRLTVL.

This clonotype was counted a few times. The CDR3 sequence is CSADDRTEIDEQFF. The CDR3 nucleotides read TGCAGTGCTGACGACAGAACCGAAATCGATGAGCAGTTCTTC. The V call is TRBV20-1, the J call TRBJ2-1; D perhaps matches TRBD1 (5 bases). CDR1 is DFQATT and CDR2 is SNEGSKA in the germline V gene (reference sequence). V was clipped by 5 bases and J by 8 bases, with 19 bases between them. This CDR3 contains 14 residues.

The chain recombines TRBV20-1 with TRBJ2-5, with D unresolved. Germline V gene lookup returns CDR1 DFQATT and CDR2 SNEGSKA (reference sequence). Deletions cut 7 bases from V and 0 bases from J, with 15 bases between. This CDR3 region has 14 residues. The CDR3 protein is CSVLWGSDQETQYF. In nucleotides, the CDR3 is TGCAGTGTACTATGGGGTTCCGACCAAGAGACCCAGTACTTC.